This T cell receptor beta chain was sequenced in a study of cytomegalovirus exposure and HLA in healthy donors. Study-wide results and limits: In a later analysis, HLA-associated beta chains showed higher expansion and lower generation probabilities than comparable chains. A later analysis found that most CMV-associated TCR beta chains appeared HLA-restricted. Association of about 17,000 TCR beta sequences with HLA alleles was found at 0.05 false discovery rate in a later analysis.

Researchers ran the PCR with 60 Vbeta and 13 Jbeta primers. Data came from immunoSEQ multiplex PCR; TCRdb stores just in-frame clones and leaves some out. This specimen shows some 39,000 clones; the ten leading clones hold 4%. Turning to this clone: Its matching antigen is unknown.

This clonotype originated in a male donor in good health and CMV-seronegative. What was sequenced was PBMCs.

This CDR3 reads CASSGGTGTTGELFF. The CDR3 coding sequence is TGCGCCAGCAGTGGGGGGACAGGGACCACCGGGGAGCTGTTTTTT. The V and J genes are TRBV10-1 and TRBJ2-2, with 9 bases matching TRBD1. After removal of 4 bases from V and 4 bases from J, the junction contained 4 bases not matched to a gene. CDR1 is WNHNN, CDR2 SYGVQD, per germline (reference sequence). The CDR3 has 15 amino acids.